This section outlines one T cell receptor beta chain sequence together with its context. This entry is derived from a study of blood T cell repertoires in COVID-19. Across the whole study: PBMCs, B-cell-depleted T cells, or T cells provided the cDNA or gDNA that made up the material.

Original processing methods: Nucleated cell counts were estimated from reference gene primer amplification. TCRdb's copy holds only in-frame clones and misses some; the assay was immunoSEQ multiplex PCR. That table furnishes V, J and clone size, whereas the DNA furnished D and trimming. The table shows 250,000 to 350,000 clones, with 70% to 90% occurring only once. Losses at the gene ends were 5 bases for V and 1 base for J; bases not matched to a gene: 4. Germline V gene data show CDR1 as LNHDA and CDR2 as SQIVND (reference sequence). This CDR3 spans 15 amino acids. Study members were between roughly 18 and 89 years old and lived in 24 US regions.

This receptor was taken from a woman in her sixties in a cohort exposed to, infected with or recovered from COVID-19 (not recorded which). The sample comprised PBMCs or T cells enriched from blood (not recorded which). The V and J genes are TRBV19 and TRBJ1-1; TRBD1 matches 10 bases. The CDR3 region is CASSRRTGGNTEAFF. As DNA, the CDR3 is TGTGCCAGTAGTCGCCGGACAGGGGGGAACACTGAAGCTTTCTTT.